A selection of T cell receptor beta chains follows, all from one sample in a study of identical twins. TCRdb called the 5' RACE reads again in MiXCR, with one record for every CDR3 protein. The table has 200,000 to 250,000 distinct CDR3 sequences, around an eighth seen once; the top ten hold 8.8%. Sequencing input: memory (CD45RO+) T cells sorted from blood. The receptors stem from a woman aged 18-29 years in good health. Each CDR3 is given with its conserved first and last residue. The order of the fields is clone size, D gene, V gene, J gene, CDR3 protein, CDR3 DNA. A D gene is named only where the DNA matches it firmly. Size is stated for part of the rows, as once, few or many counts, or as a class when the clone is expanded.

abundance: few; d_gene: TRBD1; v_gene: TRBV9; j_gene: TRBJ2-1; CDR3aa: CASSVRQGDFEQFF; CDR3nt: TGTGCCAGCAGCGTTAGACAGGGTGATTTTGAGCAGTTCTTC
abundance: -; d_gene: -; v_gene: TRBV20-1; j_gene: TRBJ1-2; CDR3aa: CSASGGRQSSNYGYTF; CDR3nt: TGCAGTGCTAGTGGGGGTAGACAGTCCTCTAACTATGGCTACACCTTC
abundance: few; d_gene: -; v_gene: TRBV20-1; j_gene: TRBJ1-4; CDR3aa: CSARGLNEKLFF; CDR3nt: TGCAGTGCTAGAGGGTTAAATGAAAAACTGTTTTTT
abundance: few; d_gene: -; v_gene: TRBV5-1; j_gene: TRBJ2-3; CDR3aa: CASKGLTLSTDTQYF; CDR3nt: TGCGCCAGCAAAGGACTAACCCTTAGCACAGATACGCAGTATTTT
abundance: few; d_gene: TRBD1; v_gene: TRBV5-1; j_gene: TRBJ2-3; CDR3aa: CASSLSGGADTQYF; CDR3nt: TGCGCCAGCAGCTTGTCAGGGGGCGCAGATACGCAGTATTTT
abundance: many; d_gene: TRBD1; v_gene: TRBV12-3/TRBV12-4; j_gene: TRBJ1-1; CDR3aa: CASTRTGGTEAFF; CDR3nt: TGTGCCAGCACAAGGACAGGGGGCACTGAAGCTTTCTTT
abundance: few; d_gene: -; v_gene: TRBV20-1; j_gene: TRBJ1-2; CDR3aa: CSASVTFRVNYGYTF; CDR3nt: TGCAGTGCTAGTGTTACCTTCAGGGTCAACTATGGCTACACCTTC
abundance: -; d_gene: -; v_gene: TRBV18; j_gene: TRBJ1-2; CDR3aa: CASSPPVGIYGYTF; CDR3nt: TGTGCCAGCTCACCACCGGTTGGCATATATGGCTACACCTTC
abundance: -; d_gene: TRBD1; v_gene: TRBV5-6; j_gene: TRBJ2-7; CDR3aa: CASSSRDRGPKQYF; CDR3nt: TGTGCCAGCAGCTCCCGGGACAGGGGGCCCAAGCAGTACTTC
abundance: many; d_gene: -; v_gene: TRBV6-1; j_gene: TRBJ2-5; CDR3aa: CASSRDSLGETQYF; CDR3nt: TGTGCCAGCAGCCGGGACTCCCTTGGCGAGACCCAGTACTTC
abundance: -; d_gene: TRBD1; v_gene: TRBV4-3; j_gene: TRBJ1-2; CDR3aa: CASSQDRATGVYGYTF; CDR3nt: TGCGCCAGCAGCCAAGATCGCGCCACAGGGGTTTATGGCTACACCTTC
abundance: -; d_gene: -; v_gene: TRBV9; j_gene: TRBJ2-7; CDR3aa: CASSTFGHYRNSYEQYF; CDR3nt: TGTGCCAGCAGCACCTTCGGACACTATCGGAACTCCTACGAGCAGTACTTC
abundance: few; d_gene: -; v_gene: TRBV6-1; j_gene: TRBJ2-3; CDR3aa: CATGLLGADTQYF; CDR3nt: TGTGCCACGGGTCTTCTCGGGGCAGATACGCAGTATTTT
abundance: few; d_gene: TRBD2; v_gene: TRBV7-2; j_gene: TRBJ2-5; CDR3aa: CASSRAGSAETQYF; CDR3nt: TGTGCCAGCAGCCGAGCGGGATCCGCAGAGACCCAGTACTTC
abundance: -; d_gene: TRBD2; v_gene: TRBV12-3/TRBV12-4; j_gene: TRBJ2-7; CDR3aa: CASSSEGGPSDEQYF; CDR3nt: TGTGCCAGCAGCTCAGAGGGAGGGCCCTCCGACGAGCAGTACTTC
abundance: many; d_gene: TRBD2; v_gene: TRBV29-1; j_gene: TRBJ2-5; CDR3aa: CSVDRTSGQETQYF; CDR3nt: TGCAGCGTTGACAGGACTAGCGGCCAAGAGACCCAGTACTTC
abundance: -; d_gene: -; v_gene: TRBV4-3; j_gene: TRBJ1-1; CDR3aa: CASSQCDHMNTEAFF; CDR3nt: TGCGCCAGCAGCCAATGCGACCATATGAACACTGAAGCTTTCTTT
abundance: -; d_gene: -; v_gene: TRBV12-3/TRBV12-4; j_gene: TRBJ1-1; CDR3aa: CASRPSGRRTEAFF; CDR3nt: TGTGCCAGCAGGCCGTCAGGTCGACGGACTGAAGCTTTCTTT
abundance: many; d_gene: -; v_gene: TRBV5-6; j_gene: TRBJ2-7; CDR3aa: CASSLDKYYEQYF; CDR3nt: TGTGCCAGCAGCTTGGACAAGTATTACGAGCAGTACTTC
abundance: -; d_gene: TRBD1; v_gene: TRBV12-3/TRBV12-4; j_gene: TRBJ1-2; CDR3aa: CASSSGGAFYGYTF; CDR3nt: TGTGCCAGCAGCTCAGGGGGAGCCTTCTATGGCTACACCTTC
abundance: many; d_gene: -; v_gene: TRBV29-1; j_gene: TRBJ2-1; CDR3aa: CSVDGLGSGNEQFF; CDR3nt: TGCAGCGTTGACGGGTTGGGCAGCGGGAATGAGCAGTTCTTC
abundance: few; d_gene: TRBD1; v_gene: TRBV27; j_gene: TRBJ2-2; CDR3aa: CASRATTGSTGELFF; CDR3nt: TGTGCCAGCAGAGCTACGACAGGGAGTACCGGGGAGCTGTTTTTT
abundance: few; d_gene: -; v_gene: TRBV5-1; j_gene: TRBJ2-2; CDR3aa: CASRKTENTGELFF; CDR3nt: TGCGCCAGCAGGAAGACAGAGAACACCGGGGAGCTGTTTTTT
abundance: few; d_gene: -; v_gene: TRBV9; j_gene: TRBJ2-5; CDR3aa: CASSVGGSPGETQYF; CDR3nt: TGTGCCAGCAGCGTAGGTGGGAGCCCAGGGGAGACCCAGTACTTC
abundance: -; d_gene: -; v_gene: TRBV5-1; j_gene: TRBJ2-3; CDR3aa: CASRPEATTHPTDTQYF; CDR3nt: TGCGCCAGCAGACCCGAGGCAACCACACACCCCACAGATACGCAGTATTTT
abundance: -; d_gene: TRBD2; v_gene: TRBV5-1; j_gene: TRBJ2-7; CDR3aa: CASSWGTSGRSSYEQYF; CDR3nt: TGCGCCAGCAGCTGGGGGACTAGCGGGAGGAGCTCCTACGAGCAGTACTTC
abundance: few; d_gene: TRBD1; v_gene: TRBV7-8; j_gene: TRBJ2-7; CDR3aa: CASSADRGEEQYF; CDR3nt: TGTGCCAGCAGCGCCGACAGGGGCGAAGAGCAGTACTTC
abundance: many; d_gene: TRBD1; v_gene: TRBV2; j_gene: TRBJ1-1; CDR3aa: CASSIQGGTEAFF; CDR3nt: TGTGCCAGCAGTATACAGGGGGGCACTGAAGCTTTCTTT
abundance: -; d_gene: TRBD2; v_gene: TRBV20-1; j_gene: TRBJ2-5; CDR3aa: CSASLSGGGGTQYF; CDR3nt: TGCAGTGCTAGCCTTAGCGGGGGTGGAGGTACCCAGTACTTC
abundance: -; d_gene: -; v_gene: TRBV7-3; j_gene: TRBJ2-5; CDR3aa: CASSLADQETQYF; CDR3nt: TGTGCCAGCAGCTTGGCAGACCAAGAGACCCAGTACTTC
abundance: -; d_gene: TRBD1; v_gene: TRBV10-2; j_gene: TRBJ1-2; CDR3aa: CASVDRGLPYGYTF; CDR3nt: TGCGCCAGCGTGGACAGGGGGCTTCCCTATGGCTACACCTTC
abundance: few; d_gene: -; v_gene: TRBV3-1; j_gene: TRBJ2-6; CDR3aa: CASSQSPGANVLTF; CDR3nt: TGTGCCAGCAGCCAAAGTCCCGGGGCCAACGTCCTGACTTTC
abundance: -; d_gene: -; v_gene: TRBV24-1; j_gene: TRBJ2-5; CDR3aa: CATGEGETQYF; CDR3nt: TGTGCCACCGGAGAGGGGGAGACCCAGTACTTC
abundance: few; d_gene: -; v_gene: TRBV7-9; j_gene: TRBJ2-3; CDR3aa: CASRASGTDTQYF; CDR3nt: TGTGCCAGCAGGGCTTCGGGCACAGATACGCAGTATTTT
abundance: -; d_gene: TRBD1; v_gene: TRBV20-1; j_gene: TRBJ2-7; CDR3aa: CSAATPGQQSSYEQYF; CDR3nt: TGCAGTGCTGCAACTCCGGGACAGCAATCAAGCTACGAGCAGTACTTC
abundance: few; d_gene: TRBD1; v_gene: TRBV12-3/TRBV12-4; j_gene: TRBJ1-3; CDR3aa: CASSFRQGTNSGNTIYF; CDR3nt: TGTGCCAGCAGTTTCAGACAGGGAACCAACTCTGGAAACACCATATATTTT
abundance: few; d_gene: -; v_gene: TRBV12-3/TRBV12-4; j_gene: TRBJ2-7; CDR3aa: CASSRQSSTEQYF; CDR3nt: TGTGCCAGCAGTCGCCAGAGCTCTACGGAGCAGTACTTC
abundance: few; d_gene: -; v_gene: TRBV5-1; j_gene: TRBJ1-2; CDR3aa: CASSLEGGRPSNGYTF; CDR3nt: TGCGCCAGCAGCTTGGAGGGGGGGCGCCCCTCGAATGGCTACACCTTC
abundance: few; d_gene: -; v_gene: TRBV20-1; j_gene: TRBJ2-3; CDR3aa: CSAKHAARTDTQYF; CDR3nt: TGCAGTGCTAAACACGCAGCCCGCACAGATACGCAGTATTTT
abundance: many; d_gene: -; v_gene: TRBV10-3; j_gene: TRBJ2-1; CDR3aa: CAISDFSAGPQQFF; CDR3nt: TGTGCCATCAGTGACTTTTCCGCTGGCCCCCAGCAGTTCTTC
abundance: few; d_gene: -; v_gene: TRBV6-2/TRBV6-3; j_gene: TRBJ2-1; CDR3aa: CASSYSPGYANEQFF; CDR3nt: TGTGCCAGCAGTTACTCGCCGGGGTACGCCAATGAGCAGTTCTTC
abundance: -; d_gene: -; v_gene: TRBV4-1; j_gene: TRBJ1-2; CDR3aa: CASSQGRGVNDYGYTF; CDR3nt: TGCGCCAGCAGCCAAGGCCGAGGGGTAAATGACTATGGCTACACCTTC